Presented here are 26 T cell receptor beta chains from one specimen sequenced in a study of identical twins. TCRdb called the 5' RACE reads again in MiXCR, with one record for every CDR3 protein. In the table there are about 570,000 distinct CDR3 sequences, approximately 9.6% of which are singletons. This sample also belongs to another study, concerning yellow fever vaccine responses in identical twins.

Sequencing was done on a sample of PBMCs. The receptor source for this set is a woman aged 18 to 35 in good health.

This clonotype was seen repeatedly, ten times or more. The rearrangement uses TRBV29-1 and TRBJ2-7; the match to TRBD2 covers 9 bases. CDR3 length: 12 amino acids. The V segment lost 3 bases and the J segment 7 bases; nucleotides outside the gene matches: 4. Germline CDR1 SQVTM, CDR2 ANQGSEA. The CDR3 nucleotides read TGCAGCGTTGAGGGGACTAGCAGTGAGCAGTACTTC. Amino acids: CSVEGTSSEQYF.

Many counts were recorded for this clonotype. V and J are TRBV3-1 and TRBJ2-6; D unresolved. Germline-derived CDR1 and CDR2 are LGHDT and YNNKEL (reference sequence). The V end was cut by 0 bases, the J end by 4 bases, with 7 bases between. The CDR3 covers 15 residues. DNA of the CDR3: TGTGCCAGCAGCCAAGATTTAGCAGGGGCCAACGTCCTGACTTTC. It yields the protein CASSQDLAGANVLTF.

This clonotype was counted at least ten times. This rearrangement joins TRBV11-2 to TRBJ2-3, with no clear D. Germline CDR1 reads SGHAT; CDR2 reads FQNNGV. V gave up 0 bases and J gave up 2 bases, with 6 bases separating them. The CDR3 length is 14 residues. CDR3 region: CASSLEQLTDTQYF. The CDR3 coding sequence is TGTGCCAGCAGCTTAGAGCAGCTCACAGATACGCAGTATTTT.

This clonotype occurred a few times. J is TRBJ1-1 and V is TRBV7-9; D call uncertain. The length of the CDR3 is 13 residues. Trimming removed 2 bases at V and 6 bases at J, with 10 bases between. Germline assignment: CDR1 SEHNR and CDR2 FQNEAQ (reference sequence). CDR3 nucleotide sequence: TGTGCCAGCAGCTTAATTTCAGGTGCTGAAGCTTTCTTT. This translates into CASSLISGAEAFF.

This clonotype was counted many times. V and J are TRBV4-1 and TRBJ2-1, with TRBD2 identical over 10 bases. The CDR3 runs 15 residues. The germline gives CDR1 MGHRA, CDR2 YSYEKL. Unmatched junction bases numbered 3, after V lost 2 bases and J lost 5 bases. CDR3 nucleotide sequence: TGCGCCAGCAGCCAAACTAGCGGGACCCACAATGAGCAGTTCTTC. Amino acids: CASSQTSGTHNEQFF.

The chain combines TRBV6-1 with TRBJ2-7, with D perhaps TRBD2 (6 bases). This CDR3 spans 15 amino acids. Germline CDR1 and CDR2: MNHNS and SASEGT. The V and J ends lost 5 bases and 4 bases respectively, with 18 bases between them. CDR3 sequence reads: CASSPPWGVGYEQYF. The CDR3 DNA reads as TGTGCCAGCAGTCCACCGTGGGGGGTCGGGTACGAGCAGTACTTC.

This clonotype was detected ten times or more. The V and J genes are TRBV12-3 or TRBV12-4 and TRBJ2-4; 11 bases agree with TRBD1. This CDR3 is built from 17 residues. V shed 7 bases, J shed 0 bases, and the junction held 8 bases outside the gene matches. CDR3 nucleotides: TGTGCCAGCACAGAGGACAGGGGGCGCGGAGCCAAAAACATTCAGTACTTC. It specifies CASTEDRGRGAKNIQYF.

V is TRBV7-3 and J is TRBJ2-3; D perhaps matches TRBD1 (5 bases). Between the trimmed V and J ends, which lost 1 base and 1 base, there was a span of 12 bases. From germline, CDR1 is SGHTA and CDR2 FQGTGA. The CDR3 totals 16 residues. The DNA for the CDR3 is TGTGCCAGCAGCTTAAAGGGGCGGTGGGGCACAGATACGCAGTATTTT. As protein: CASSLKGRWGTDTQYF.

This clonotype was seen more than once but under ten times. CDR3 nucleotides: TGTGCCACCAGCAAAGGTGGGCTGGCGAACACCGGGGAGCTGTTTTTT. The encoded protein is CATSKGGLANTGELFF. The chain uses TRBV15 and TRBJ2-2; D gene unclear. The CDR3 has 16 residues. V was pared by 4 bases and J by 0 bases, with 12 bases between. Germline V gene sequence: CDR1 LNHNV, CDR2 YYDKDF (reference sequence).

This clonotype occurred a few times. The chain has TRBV4-1 and TRBJ2-7; either TRBD1 or TRBD2 may supply D (5 bases each). The CDR3 totals 16 residues. The germline V gene encodes CDR1 MGHRA and CDR2 YSYEKL. V was cut by 1 base and J by 5 bases, with 18 bases left in between. CDR3 amino acids: CASSQGIQGPENEQYF. As DNA, the CDR3 is TGCGCCAGCAGCCAAGGAATCCAGGGACCCGAAAACGAGCAGTACTTC.

This clonotype was recorded a few times. The J gene is TRBJ1-5, the V gene TRBV27; perhaps TRBD1 as D (6 bases). Germline assignment: CDR1 MNHEY and CDR2 SMNVEV (reference sequence). Trimming cost V 6 bases and J 7 bases, with 13 bases left between them. The CDR3 spans 13 residues. CDR3 sequence (DNA): TGTGCCAGCAGACAAACAGGGCAACAGCCCCAGCATTTT. Translated: CASRQTGQQPQHF.

In this sample, this clonotype turned up a few times. The rearrangement links TRBV29-1 to TRBJ1-3; D unresolved. This CDR3 is 13 amino acids long. The ends were cut back, 3 bases at V and 2 bases at J, with 8 bases in the middle. Germline CDR1 is SQVTM and CDR2 is ANQGSEA. In DNA form, the CDR3 reads TGCAGCGTTGACGACACCACTGGAAACACCATATATTTT. The encoded protein is CSVDDTTGNTIYF. Full variable domain (remainder filled in from reference TRBV29-1 and TRBJ1-3): SAVISQKPSRDICQRGTSLTIQCQVDSQVTMMFWYRQQPGQSLTLIATANQGSEATYESGFVIDKFPISRPNLTFSTLTVSNMSPEDSSIYLCSVDDTTGNTIYFGEGSWLTVV.

This clonotype came up a few times. The V gene is TRBV6-5, the J gene TRBJ2-5; D gene unclear. The CDR3 length is 14 residues. V was trimmed by 2 bases and J by 2 bases, leaving 9 bases between them. Germline V gene sequence: CDR1 MNHEY, CDR2 SVGAGI. DNA of the CDR3: TGTGCCAGCAGTTACGCCCGGATACAAGAGACCCAGTACTTC. This translates into CASSYARIQETQYF.

The J gene is TRBJ2-1, the V gene TRBV9; 7 bases are shared with TRBD1. V was clipped by 2 bases and J by 4 bases; unmatched bases: 12. Germline loops: CDR1 SGDLS, CDR2 YYNGEE. CDR3 size: 17 residues. The CDR3 nucleotides read TGTGCCAGCAGCGTCAAGAGGGGACAGCAGTCGTACAATGAGCAGTTCTTC. Its protein product is CASSVKRGQQSYNEQFF.

This clonotype was observed many times. This rearrangement joins TRBV29-1 to TRBJ2-7, with D perhaps TRBD1 (6 bases). The CDR3 consists of 13 residues. Between the trimmed V and J ends, which lost 7 bases and 4 bases, there was a span of 17 bases. Germline V gives CDR1 SQVTM, CDR2 ANQGSEA. The CDR3 reads CSAIRDNSYEQYF. CDR3 nucleotide sequence: TGCAGCGCCATACGGGACAATTCTTACGAGCAGTACTTC.

The chain joins TRBV7-9 to TRBJ2-1; TRBD1 aligns across 7 bases. CDR3 length: 13 amino acids. Germline values: CDR1 SEHNR, CDR2 FQNEAQ (reference sequence). After removal of 9 bases from V and 4 bases from J, the junction contained 6 bases not matched to a gene. The CDR3 nucleotides are TGTGCCAGGATCGAGGGACAGTACAATGAGCAGTTCTTC. Protein product: CARIEGQYNEQFF.

This clonotype showed up many times. CDR3 nucleotides: TGTGCCAGTAGTACCCAGCGGACATCCTACGAGCAGTACTTC. This translates into CASSTQRTSYEQYF. The chain uses TRBV19 and TRBJ2-7; D possibly uses TRBD1 or TRBD2 (5 bases each). The CDR3 totals 14 residues. Germline CDR1 LNHDA, CDR2 SQIVND (reference sequence). Trimming cost V 4 bases and J 1 base, with 11 bases left between them.

In this sample, this clonotype turned up many times. The chain links TRBV5-6 to TRBJ2-5; TRBD2 is a possible D gene (6 bases). The CDR3 has 15 residues. V was shortened by 0 bases and J by 1 base, with 10 bases between the two germline ends. From germline, CDR1 is SGHDT and CDR2 YYEEEE. CDR3 coding DNA: TGTGCCAGCAGCTTGGGGTTGCGGGGCCAAGAGACCCAGTACTTC. Translated: CASSLGLRGQETQYF.

This clonotype was detected a few times. The chain recombines TRBV15 with TRBJ2-4; D unclear. Germline CDR1 is LNHNV and CDR2 is YYDKDF (reference sequence). The V and J ends lost 0 bases and 3 bases respectively, with 18 bases between them. CDR3 size: 18 residues. This CDR3 reads CATSRDRGPPLDKNIQYF. The CDR3 DNA is TGTGCCACCAGCAGAGACCGCGGACCTCCTCTAGACAAAAACATTCAGTACTTC.

V usage is TRBV10-2 and J usage is TRBJ2-5; 8 nucleotides match TRBD1. The germline CDR1 and CDR2 sequences are WSHSY and SAAADI. Losses at the gene ends were 1 base for V and 1 base for J; bases not matched to a gene: 5. The CDR3 totals 16 residues. The DNA of the CDR3 is TGCGCCAGCAGTGAGTTACTCAGGGGGCTCCAAGAGACCCAGTACTTC. It yields the protein CASSELLRGLQETQYF.

The CDR3 region has the DNA TGTGCCATCAGTGAGTCTGGGGGGGGGGCCAACGTCCTGACTTTC. Protein product: CAISESGGGANVLTF. The rearrangement joins TRBV10-3 to TRBJ2-6; D perhaps matches TRBD2 (6 bases). The germline gives CDR1 ENHRY, CDR2 SYGVKD. This CDR3 contains 15 residues. V was shortened by 0 bases and J by 4 bases, with 7 bases between the two germline ends.

This clonotype was detected ten times or more. The chain couples TRBV6-1 to TRBJ2-1; 7 nucleotides match TRBD2. The CDR3 has 18 residues. J was trimmed by 0 bases and V by 5 bases; bases with no gene match: 13. Germline loops: CDR1 MNHNS, CDR2 SASEGT. CDR3 nucleotides: TGTGCCAGCAGTCAGGGACGTGGGACTACCAGCTCCTACAATGAGCAGTTCTTC. This gives the protein CASSQGRGTTSSYNEQFF.

CDR3 amino acids: CSATRHLAGPDTDTQYF. The CDR3, as DNA: TGCAGTGCTACCCGTCACCTAGCGGGACCTGACACAGATACGCAGTATTTT. V gene TRBV20-1 combines with J gene TRBJ2-3, with TRBD2 matching 9 bases. The CDR3 contains 17 residues. The V gene end was trimmed by 4 bases and the J gene end by 2 bases; junction bases not matched to a gene: 13. Germline lookup yields CDR1 DFQATT and CDR2 SNEGSKA (reference sequence).

The table lists this clonotype with many counts. This chain links TRBV28 with TRBJ2-3; D is tentatively TRBD1 or TRBD2 (5 bases each). Between the trimmed V and J ends, which lost 10 bases and 2 bases, there was a span of 10 bases. Germline V CDR1 and CDR2: MDHEN, SYDVKM. The CDR3 is 12 residues long. DNA of the CDR3: TGTGCCATCGGGACGGACACAGATACGCAGTATTTT. It translates to CAIGTDTDTQYF.

This rearrangement joins TRBV7-9 to TRBJ1-2; D uncertain. The CDR3 runs 16 residues. Germline V gene data show CDR1 as SEHNR and CDR2 as FQNEAQ (reference sequence). V dropped 0 bases and J dropped 0 bases, with 11 bases sitting between them. CDR3 nucleotides: TGTGCCAGCAGCTTAGCGCTGAAGGTAGCTAACTATGGCTACACCTTC. This codes for CASSLALKVANYGYTF.

The chain combines TRBV20-1 with TRBJ2-5, with D unresolved. V was trimmed by 0 bases and J by 10 bases, leaving 9 bases between them. This CDR3 spans 11 amino acids. The germline V gene encodes CDR1 DFQATT and CDR2 SNEGSKA (reference sequence). The DNA for the CDR3 is TGCAGTGCTAGAGATATCACCAACCAGTACTTC. This gives the protein CSARDITNQYF.